This paragraph reports one T cell receptor beta chain. The antigen is unknown. Sample donors were healthy Caucasian individuals that came from Russia, aged 6 to 90. Germline values: CDR1 DFQATT, CDR2 SNEGSKA (reference sequence). V lost 1 base and J lost 2; bases outside the gene matches: 6. CDR3 length: 15 amino acids. The entry originates in a study of blood T cells in healthy people across ages. General study findings and limits: More naive CD4+ cells and higher diversity were found in long-lived than in aged donors.

A second PCR of roughly 7 to 11 cycles used a sample-barcoded 5' primer and a J-beta primer mix. The study obtained at least 3 million CDR3-containing paired-end reads from every sample. One entry per CDR3 protein, called by TCRdb with MiXCR from the 5' RACE reads. The sample has hundreds of thousands of distinct CDR3 sequences, under 70% seen once. The receptor was derived from a man in his 60s in good health. Source material: blood. This chain uses TRBV20-1 with TRBJ2-5; 8 bases are a match to TRBD2. The DNA for the CDR3 is TGCAGTGCTAGAGTTCCTAGCGGGCGACAAGAGACCCAGTACTTC. It specifies CSARVPSGRQETQYF.